This TCR beta chain appears in the sequencing data of a study of blood T cells in healthy people across ages (dated by TCRdb to the mid-2010s). Context from the whole study: In model experiments, template switching captured roughly one uniquely barcoded TCR beta cDNA molecule for every two T cells. Using deep sequencing normalized with unique cDNA molecular identifiers, the study measured how TCR beta repertoire diversity changes with age. The donors were split into four age groups: young (average 16 years), middle-aged (about 40), aged (about 62) and long-lived (approximately 80). To avoid experimental bias, donors of different ages were randomly spread across the sequencing lanes. For two donors (one aged 18 to 30 and one aged 80 or older), the study analyzed two additional independent replicas of 1 million unique cDNA reads from the same blood draw.

As for this clonotype: The antigen it recognizes is unknown. Per-base quality was not reported, and no clone a single base away is much larger than it.

From its cysteine to its phenylalanine, the CDR3 spans 14 amino acids. Solely the CDR3 DNA is kept, with 42 bases framed from the first base. Between the V and J ends, shortened by 1 base and 2 bases respectively, the junction contains 7 bases. CDR1 LNHNV and CDR2 YYDKDF were looked up in the germline V gene (reference sequence). The method was 5' RACE. Reads for this sample came from an Illumina HiSeq 2500. A second about 7 to 12 cycle PCR used a sample-barcoded 5' primer and a J-beta primer mix. A unique molecular identifier was introduced onto each TCR beta cDNA molecule by a template-switch 5' adaptor carrying 12 random nucleotides. Each sample yielded at least 3 million CDR3-containing paired-end reads. All of the RNA was converted into first-strand cDNA using the Mint cDNA synthesis kit, with a TRBC-specific oligonucleotide serving as the primer. After uracil-DNA glycosylase treatment, a first 18-cycle PCR used universal primers M1SS and BC2_uni_R on all cDNA. Under the source paper's analysis protocol: Normalization of each sample was performed by random selection of 1 million high-quality reads, each carrying a distinct molecular identifier. Reads with shared molecular identifiers were discarded instead of being binned into consensus sequences. CDR3 identification, clonotype clustering and error correction used MiTCR with a Q25 quality threshold and the strictest error-elimination algorithm. A nonparametric unseen species model with Euler transformation was used to estimate a lower bound on total TCR beta diversity. Using fastp at Q25 and MiXCR, TCRdb reprocessed the public reads and kept productive beta chains. Entries that share a CDR3 protein sequence are merged under the most common genes and DNA. In this record, the V and J calls reflect TCRdb's handling and not the investigators' own analysis. The sample contains about 1,000,000 distinct CDR3 sequences, 45% of them found a single time. Together, the top ten hold under 20% of the sample.

The roughly 39 donors, aged 6 to 90 years, were systemically healthy Caucasian individuals from Russia. Each donor gave approximately 9.3 milliliters of peripheral blood, collected into EDTA-treated Vacutainer tubes. Ficoll-Paque density-gradient centrifugation was used to isolate PBMCs, with at least 6 million obtained per sample. Trizol reagent was used to extract total RNA from the PBMCs, yielding at least 6 micrograms per sample. For every donor, flow cytometry on a PBMC aliquot measured the percentage of naive CD45RAhigh/CD27high T cells. Study-wide conclusions, independent of this receptor: Compared with the aged group, the long-lived group had more naive CD4+ T cells, fewer expanded clones and increased TCR diversity, a pattern suggesting age selection. Because the CMV infection status of the donors was unknown, age-related changes in expanded clonotypes may potentially have been confounded. Since profiling was done on bulk unsorted PBMCs, naive and antigen-experienced compartments could not be conclusively compared. As age increased, observed TCR beta diversity per million T cells dropped in a roughly linear way, and a significant reduction was already evident by age 40. There was a strong correlation between observed TCR beta diversity and the percentage of naive T cells measured by flow cytometry. Estimates of total diversity from one million sequenced T cells were regarded as lower bounds and underestimates.

The sample comprised blood. This sequence originates from a woman in her fifties or sixties in good health. This sequence uses TRBV15 and TRBJ2-3; a confident D gene designation cannot be given. The DNA sequence reads TGTGCCACCAGCAGAGGGGAAGCCACAGATACGCAGTATTTT. It codes for CATSRGEATDTQYF. The full variable domain, with segments outside the CDR3 supplied by the reference TRBV15 and TRBJ2-3 proteins, appears as DAMVIQNPRYQVTQFGKPVTLSCSQTLNHNVMYWYQQKSSQAPKLLFHYYDKDFNNEADTPDNFQSRRPNTSFCFLDIRSPGLGDTAMYLCATSRGEATDTQYFGPGTRLTVL.